This T cell receptor beta chain came from a study of T cell responses to AZD1222 COVID-19 vaccine (dated by TCRdb to the early 2020s). For context, the study as a whole: A total of 230 or so trial participants underwent TCR sequencing, of whom some 210 received two doses of AZD1222 and some 25 received two doses of the MenACWY control vaccine. Enrollment into the trials was organized by age into subgroups of 18-55, 56-69 and 70-plus years, and those subgroups contained 148, 28 and 57 TCR-sequenced participants, respectively. Paper-wide results and their limitations: Only a handful of AZD1222 recipients were SARS-CoV-2 seropositive at baseline, limiting conclusions about previously exposed vaccinees. Epitopes outside the regions mutated in the B.1.351 and B.1.1.7 variants were reportedly recognized by nearly half of the unique spike-specific TCRs. Spike-specific TCR breadth and depth rose significantly after two AZD1222 doses compared with day 0 and with MenACWY recipients. No day 14 peak-response samples were available, so repertoires were characterized only after the peak T cell response. Vaccine-associated CD4 TCRs spanned the whole spike protein, with dominant responses in regions 160-218 and 743-854. Participants were mostly white British and included more females than males, and it was suggested by the authors that clonal diversity may have been underestimated. The 56-69-year group was small, and its depth increase did not reach significance, likely because of low power.

The CDR3 regions of human TCRbeta chains were analyzed by immunosequencing. In the authors' own workflow: Repertoire TCRs were checked for matches against a reference library of SARS-CoV-2-specific TCRs that had been generated using the MIRA antigen-specificity platform. Breadth was defined as the fraction of unique TCRs that were SARS-CoV-2-associated, and depth was defined as the fraction of total T cells that were SARS-CoV-2-associated. Each spike-specific TCR was assigned to its reactive spike region and to a CD4 or CD8 class using the MIRA data. Log10-transformed breadth and depth values were compared by one-way ANOVA with Sidak's multiple comparisons tests. The table comes from immuneACCESS by way of TCRdb, which keeps in-frame sequences with V and J called. Part of the clones is missing from these tables; in studies checked, under half for an unresolved V gene and the rest for unknown reasons. V and J calls and clone size are copied from that table; D and trimming were computed from the DNA. In this sample the table shows more than 90,000 clones, more than 75% of which occur a single time. The ten largest clones add up to about 3.3% of the sample.

The sample's time point label, in plain terms: about 28 days (+/-7) after the second vaccine dose. AZD1222 recipients given second doses at about 4 weeks or at about 12 weeks were pooled, since spike-specific TCR depth and breadth were not found to differ between the two schedules. Vaccinee samples were obtained from the UK trials COV001 and COV002, which included a single-blind randomized controlled phase 2/3 trial of AZD1222 (ChAdOx1 nCoV-19) in healthy adults. For TCRbeta chain sequencing, PBMC samples were collected from trial participants at day 0 and at day 28 after the second dose. Concerning this clone: The clone's antigen remains unknown. Base qualities are not recorded, but no much larger clone differs from it by a single base.

The V and J ends are trimmed by 4 bases and 6 bases, leaving 16 bases between them. The CDR3 covers 14 residues, taking in both the cysteine and the phenylalanine. Just CDR3 DNA is preserved here, 42 bases in frame from base 1. The germline V gene sets CDR1 to SNHLY and CDR2 to FYNNEI. The TCR sequence derives from an adult who received the AZD1222 COVID-19 vaccine. The V and J genes are TRBV2 and TRBJ2-7; TRBD1 is a weak D gene call, 5 bases matching. The input for sequencing was peripheral blood, taken 28 days after the second AZD1222 dose. The nucleotide sequence is given as TGTGCCAGCAGTGGGGTTCGGCAGGGCACCGAGCAGTACTTC. Its translation is CASSGVRQGTEQYF.